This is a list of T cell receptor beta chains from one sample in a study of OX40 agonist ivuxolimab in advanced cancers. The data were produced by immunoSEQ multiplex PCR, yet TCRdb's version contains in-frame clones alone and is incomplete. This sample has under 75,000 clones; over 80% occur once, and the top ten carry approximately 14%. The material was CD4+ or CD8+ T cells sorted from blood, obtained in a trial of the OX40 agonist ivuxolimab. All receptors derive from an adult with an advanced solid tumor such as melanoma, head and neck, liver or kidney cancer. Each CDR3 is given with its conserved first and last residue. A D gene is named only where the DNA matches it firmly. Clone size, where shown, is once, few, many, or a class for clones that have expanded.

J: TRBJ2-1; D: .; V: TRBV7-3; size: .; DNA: TGTGCCAGCAGCCCCAAGGCGGAGGGAGAGCAGTTCTTC; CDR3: CASSPKAEGEQFF
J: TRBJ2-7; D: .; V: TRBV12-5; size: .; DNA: TGTGCTAGTGCCTCGGACAGCGCCTACGAGCAGTACTTC; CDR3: CASASDSAYEQYF
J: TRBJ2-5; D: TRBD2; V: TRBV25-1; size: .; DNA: TGTGCCAGCAGTGAAGGGAGGGCAGGGTGGGGGCAAGAGACCCAGTACTTC; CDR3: CASSEGRAGWGQETQYF
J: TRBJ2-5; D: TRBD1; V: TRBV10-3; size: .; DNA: TGTGCCATCAGTGATGGGGACAGGGCTAAAGAGACCCAGTACTTC; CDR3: CAISDGDRAKETQYF
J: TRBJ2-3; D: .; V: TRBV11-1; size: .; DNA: TGTGCCAGCAGCTTAGTTGCGGCCACAGATACGCAGTATTTT; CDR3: CASSLVAATDTQYF
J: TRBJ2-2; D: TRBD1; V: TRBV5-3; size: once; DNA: TGTGCCAGCAGCGTGGGACAGGGACTCACCGGGGAGCTGTTTTTT; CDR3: CASSVGQGLTGELFF
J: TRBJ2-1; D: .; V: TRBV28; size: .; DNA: TGTGCCAGCAGTTTACGTAGCGGATCGGGAGATGAGCAGTTCTTC; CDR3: CASSLRSGSGDEQFF
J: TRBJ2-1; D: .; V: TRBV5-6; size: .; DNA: TGTGCCAGCAGCTTGACCAATGAGCAGTTCTTC; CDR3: CASSLTNEQFF
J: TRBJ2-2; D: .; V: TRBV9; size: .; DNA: TGTGCCAGCAGCGCAGGGGCTAGCGGAAAGGGATGGGAGCTGTTTTTT; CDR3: CASSAGASGKGWELFF
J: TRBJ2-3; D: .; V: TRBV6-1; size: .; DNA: TGTGCCAGCAGCGATCGGGCCTACCGCACAGATACGCAGTATTTT; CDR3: CASSDRAYRTDTQYF
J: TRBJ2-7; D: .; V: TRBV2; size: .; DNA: TGTGCCAGCTCATCGTCGGAACGCTACGAGCAGTACTTC; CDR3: CASSSSERYEQYF
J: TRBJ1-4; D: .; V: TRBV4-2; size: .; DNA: TGTGCCAGCAGCCAAGCCGATGGGGACGAAAAACTGTTTTTT; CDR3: CASSQADGDEKLFF
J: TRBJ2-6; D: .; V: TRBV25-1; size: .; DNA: TGTGCCAGCAGTGGATCGAAGGGGCCTGGGGCCAACGTCCTGACTTTC; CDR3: CASSGSKGPGANVLTF
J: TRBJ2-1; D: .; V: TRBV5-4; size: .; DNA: TGTGCCAGCAGCTTGGGTGGGGCCGATGAGCAGTTCTTC; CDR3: CASSLGGADEQFF
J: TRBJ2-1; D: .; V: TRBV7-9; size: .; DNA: TGTGCCAGCAGCCCCTTCTTGGGCAATGAGCAGTTCTTC; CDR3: CASSPFLGNEQFF
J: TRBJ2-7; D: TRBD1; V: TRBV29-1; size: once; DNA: TGCAGCGTTGTACTCCATGAGGGGGCAGACGAGCAGTACTTC; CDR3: CSVVLHEGADEQYF
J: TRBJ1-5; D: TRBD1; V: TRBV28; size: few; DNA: TGTGCCAGTCGGGACAGGGGCAATCAGCCCCAGCATTTT; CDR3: CASRDRGNQPQHF
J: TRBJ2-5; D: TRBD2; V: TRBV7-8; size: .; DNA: TGTGCCAGCAGCCTCTATAGCGGGAGGGCTAGAGAGACCCAGTACTTC; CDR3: CASSLYSGRARETQYF
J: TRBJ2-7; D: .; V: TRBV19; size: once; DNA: TGTGCCAGTAGTATTCCCTCCGACCCCTACGAGCAGTACTTC; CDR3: CASSIPSDPYEQYF
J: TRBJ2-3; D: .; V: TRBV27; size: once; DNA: TGTGCCAGCAGTGCGGGACTGAGCACAGATACGCAGTATTTT; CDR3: CASSAGLSTDTQYF
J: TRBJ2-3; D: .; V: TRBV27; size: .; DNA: TGTGCCAGCAGCCATCGGAGGACAGATACGCAGTATTTT; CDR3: CASSHRRTDTQYF
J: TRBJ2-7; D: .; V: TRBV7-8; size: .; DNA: TGTGCCAGCAGCAGCCGAACAGGGAGGGAGTACGAGCAGTACTTC; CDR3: CASSSRTGREYEQYF
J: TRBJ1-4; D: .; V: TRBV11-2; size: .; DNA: TGTGCCAGCAGCCGTCCTGCTCCAGGCGAAAAACTGTTTTTT; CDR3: CASSRPAPGEKLFF
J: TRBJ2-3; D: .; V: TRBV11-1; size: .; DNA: TGTGCCAGCAGCTCCAGAGCAGCAGCAGATACGCAGTATTTT; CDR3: CASSSRAAADTQYF
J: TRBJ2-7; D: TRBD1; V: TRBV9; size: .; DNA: TGTGCCAGCAGCGGTCGACAGGGTGGCGAGCAGTACTTC; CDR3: CASSGRQGGEQYF
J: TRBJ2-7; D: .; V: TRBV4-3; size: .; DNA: TGCGCCAGCAGCCAAGATCGGGCAGCGCCCTACGAGCAGTACTTC; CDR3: CASSQDRAAPYEQYF
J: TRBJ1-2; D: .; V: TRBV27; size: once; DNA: TGTGCCAGCAGTTCGCCGGGTACGAGTGAAGGCTACACCTTC; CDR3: CASSSPGTSEGYTF
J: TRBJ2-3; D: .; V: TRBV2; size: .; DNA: TGTGCCAGCAGCCTATCATATGGAATGAACACAGATACGCAGTATTTT; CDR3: CASSLSYGMNTDTQYF
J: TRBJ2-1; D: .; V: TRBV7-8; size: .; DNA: TGTGCCAGCAGCTTAGGGAATGGGGGTGATGAGCAGTTCTTC; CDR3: CASSLGNGGDEQFF
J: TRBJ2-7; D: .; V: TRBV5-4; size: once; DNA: TGTGCCAGCAGCTTGGCGGGACAAGTGGGCGAGCAGTACTTC; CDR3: CASSLAGQVGEQYF
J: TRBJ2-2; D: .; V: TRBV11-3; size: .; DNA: TGTGCCAGCAGCTCCTCTGAGGCCGTTTCCCGGAACACCGGGGAGCTGTTTTTT; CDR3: CASSSSEAVSRNTGELFF
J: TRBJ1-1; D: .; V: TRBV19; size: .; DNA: TGTGCCAGTAGTGGGCGTCTTGGGTTGAACACTGAAGCTTTCTTT; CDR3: CASSGRLGLNTEAFF
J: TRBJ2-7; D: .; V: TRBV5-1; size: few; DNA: TGCGCCAGCAGCTTGGACAGATCCTACGAGCAGTACTTC; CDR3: CASSLDRSYEQYF
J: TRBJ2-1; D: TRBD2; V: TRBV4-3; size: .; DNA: TGCGCCAGCAGCCAGGGGACTAGCGATGAGCAGTTCTTC; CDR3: CASSQGTSDEQFF
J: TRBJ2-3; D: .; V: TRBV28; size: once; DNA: TGTGCCAGCAGTTTCGACTACACAGATACGCAGTATTTT; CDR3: CASSFDYTDTQYF
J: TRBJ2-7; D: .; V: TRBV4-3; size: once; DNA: TGCGCCAGCAGCCAAGCGCTAGGAAAATACGAGCAGTACTTC; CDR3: CASSQALGKYEQYF
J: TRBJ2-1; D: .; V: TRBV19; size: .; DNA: TGTTCGAGTGGGCCTACCTACAATGAGCAGTTCTTC; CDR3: CSSGPTYNEQFF
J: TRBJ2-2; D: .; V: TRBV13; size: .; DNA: TGTGCCAGCAGCTCCGCGACCGGGGAGCTGTTTTTT; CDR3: CASSSATGELFF
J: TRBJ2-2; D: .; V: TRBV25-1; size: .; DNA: TGTGCCAGCAGGGGCCCCCTCACCGGGGAGCTGTTTTTT; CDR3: CASRGPLTGELFF
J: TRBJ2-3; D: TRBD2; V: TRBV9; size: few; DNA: TGTGCCAGCAGCAGTAGCGGGTACTACACAGATACGCAGTATTTT; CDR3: CASSSSGYYTDTQYF
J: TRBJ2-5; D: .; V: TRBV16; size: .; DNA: TGTGCCAGCAGCCATTCCGCGGGGAAAGAGACCCAGTACTTC; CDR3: CASSHSAGKETQYF
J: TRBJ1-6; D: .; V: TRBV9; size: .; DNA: TGTGCCAGCAGCTCCGCGGGTGGGCAAGGGGGTCATAATTCACCCCTCCACTTT; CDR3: CASSSAGGQGGHNSPLHF
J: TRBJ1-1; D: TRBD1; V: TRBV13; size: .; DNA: TGTGCCAGCAGCCCAATGGGACAGATGAACACTGAAGCTTTCTTT; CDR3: CASSPMGQMNTEAFF
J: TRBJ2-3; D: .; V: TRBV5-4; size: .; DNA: TGTGCCAGCAGCTTCACAGATACGCAGTATTTT; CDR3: CASSFTDTQYF
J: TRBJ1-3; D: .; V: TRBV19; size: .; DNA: TGTGCCGTAAGCCCCTCAAACAGGCTTAGCTCTGGAAACACCATATATTTT; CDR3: CAVSPSNRLSSGNTIYF
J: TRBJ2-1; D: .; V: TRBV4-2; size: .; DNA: TGTGCCAGCAGCCAAAATGAGCAGTTCTTC; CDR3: CASSQNEQFF
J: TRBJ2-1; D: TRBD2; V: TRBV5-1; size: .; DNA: TGCGCCAGCAGCTTGGTGACTAGCGGGATTTACAATGAGCAGTTCTTC; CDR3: CASSLVTSGIYNEQFF
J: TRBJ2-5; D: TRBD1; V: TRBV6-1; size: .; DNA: TGTGCCAGCAGTGAATTGGGACAGGGACCAGAGACCCAGTACTTC; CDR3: CASSELGQGPETQYF
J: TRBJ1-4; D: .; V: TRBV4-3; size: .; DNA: TGCGCCAGCAGCCAAGCGGGCGCACGTTCGGAACTGTTTTTT; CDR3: CASSQAGARSELFF
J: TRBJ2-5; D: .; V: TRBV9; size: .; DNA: TGTGCCAGCAGCACCCCGGGAGAAGGAGAGACCCAGTACTTC; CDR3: CASSTPGEGETQYF
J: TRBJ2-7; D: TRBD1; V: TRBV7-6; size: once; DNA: TGTGCCAGCAGCTTAGGGACAGGGGGAACCTACGAGCAGTACTTC; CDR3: CASSLGTGGTYEQYF
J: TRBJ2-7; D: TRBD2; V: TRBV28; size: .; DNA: TGTGCCAGCAGTCAAACTAGCGGTGTATACTACGAGCAGTACTTC; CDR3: CASSQTSGVYYEQYF
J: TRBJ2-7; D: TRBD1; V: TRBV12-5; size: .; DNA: TGTGCTAGTGGTTTTAATCCGGGACAGGGTCTGTCCTACGAGCAGTACTTC; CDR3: CASGFNPGQGLSYEQYF
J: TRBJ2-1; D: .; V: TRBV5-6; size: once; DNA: TGTGCCAGCAGCTTACTAGGAGATGAGCAGTTCTTC; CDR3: CASSLLGDEQFF